This TCR beta chain appears in the sequencing data of a study of cytomegalovirus exposure and HLA in healthy donors. With respect to this clone: What it recognizes is unknown.

Per the germline V gene, CDR1 is MNHNY and CDR2 is SVGAGI (reference sequence). Trimming took off 6 bases at V and 0 bases at J, with 17 bases between the two ends. The CDR3 runs to 16 residues. PCR amplification relied on 60 Vbeta primers (plus 13 Jbeta primers). Data came from immunoSEQ multiplex PCR; TCRdb stores just in-frame clones and leaves some out. The sample has 45,000 or so clones. The study, taken as a whole, reports: Later analysis demonstrated an association between a missense DCLRE1C variant and TCR beta V- and J-gene trimming.

The specimen sequenced was PBMCs. The sequence came from a male donor in good health and CMV-seronegative. The chain has TRBV6-6 and TRBJ1-2; possible D gene TRBD1, 6 bases. The CDR3, as DNA: TGTGCCAGCAGCTTGACAGGCCCGATGGCTAACTATGGCTACACCTTC. It encodes CASSLTGPMANYGYTF.